One and the same sample provided the 3 T cell receptor beta chains below, sequenced in a study of blood T cell repertoires in COVID-19. The protocol was immunoSEQ multiplex PCR, while the TCRdb copy is restricted to in-frame clones and leaves out a portion. The table records under 150,000 clones, approximately 84% of them present only once. Material for sequencing was PBMCs or T cells enriched from blood (not recorded which). These receptors were collected from a man aged 50-59 years in a cohort exposed to, infected with or recovered from COVID-19 (not recorded which).

The V call is TRBV15, the J call TRBJ2-5, with 8 bases aligning to TRBD2. The CDR3 loop spans 16 amino acids. In germline, CDR1 is LNHNV, CDR2 YYDKDF (reference sequence). Trimming took 3 bases from V and 4 from J; bases not matched to a gene: 10. CDR3 sequence: CATSRGSSGIGETQYF. The CDR3 DNA reads TGTGCCACCAGCAGGGGGAGTAGCGGGATTGGAGAGACCCAGTACTTC.

The chain couples TRBV5-1 to TRBJ2-7; 11 bases fit TRBD1. From germline, CDR1 is SGHRS and CDR2 YFSETQ. The V segment lost 2 bases and the J segment 2 bases; nucleotides outside the gene matches: 18. The CDR3 extends over 20 amino acids. The CDR3: CASSLQGTGGKIGGAYEQYF. The DNA of the CDR3 is TGCGCCAGCAGCTTACAAGGGACAGGGGGGAAAATTGGTGGAGCCTACGAGCAGTACTTC.

This chain links TRBV30 with TRBJ1-2, with D possibly TRBD1 on 5 matching bases. CDR3 length: 21 residues. The germline V gene encodes CDR1 GTSNPN and CDR2 SVGIG (reference sequence). V lost 3 bases and J lost 3, with 35 bases in between. CDR3 protein: CAWRLRVPPRELTLMHYGYTF. The CDR3 coding sequence is TGTGCCTGGAGGTTAAGGGTCCCCCCCAGGGAATTGACTTTGATGCACTATGGCTACACCTTC.